This note documents a single TCR beta chain sequence. Generated by immunoSEQ multiplex PCR, the TCRdb table keeps only in-frame clones and is missing some. This table holds tens of thousands of clones, 80% to 90% found once. The data belong to a study of technical replicates of blood from a handful of donors. V shed 0 bases, J shed 3 bases, and the junction held 5 bases outside the gene matches. This CDR3 spans 16 amino acids. The germline V gene encodes CDR1 SGHAT and CDR2 FQNNGV. The source is a human donor in good health. Some clones in this sample may be carry-over from other donors' samples. Sequencing input: PBMCs. V and J are TRBV11-2 and TRBJ2-1; 7 bases align to TRBD2. The CDR3 region has the DNA TGTGCCAGCAGCTTAGATCTAGCGGTACTCTACAATGAGCAGTTCTTC. Translation gives CASSLDLAVLYNEQFF.